Each of the 26 T cell receptor beta chains below was sequenced from the same sample in a study of OX40 agonist ivuxolimab in advanced cancers. Using immunoSEQ multiplex PCR, the repertoire was profiled, and TCRdb retains in-frame clones only, with some absent. This sample has over 30,000 clones, with more than 75% found just once. Here the sequenced sample was CD4+ or CD8+ T cells sorted from blood, taken in a trial of the OX40 agonist ivuxolimab. These receptor sequences come from an adult with an advanced solid tumor such as melanoma, head and neck, liver or kidney cancer.

This sequence joins TRBV5-6 and TRBJ1-2; the match to TRBD1 covers 8 bases. V lost 4 bases and J lost 6; bases outside the gene matches: 11. Per the germline V gene, CDR1 is SGHDT and CDR2 is YYEEEE. The CDR3 has 15 residues. The chain's CDR3 is CASSPREDRVDGYTF. CDR3 DNA: TGTGCCAGCAGCCCAAGAGAGGACAGGGTCGATGGCTACACCTTC.

CDR3 sequence (DNA): TGTGCCAGCAGCGTCGGGACAGGGGATTCACCCCTCCACTTT. It codes for CASSVGTGDSPLHF. The chain carries TRBV5-6 and TRBJ1-6; 10 bases line up with TRBD1. Unmatched junction bases numbered 3, after V lost 4 bases and J lost 8 bases. Germline loops: CDR1 SGHDT, CDR2 YYEEEE. CDR3 size: 14 residues.

The chain joins TRBV9 to TRBJ2-7; D gene uncertain. V shed 4 bases and J shed 3 bases, with 11 bases lying between them. The V gene's germline CDR1 is SGDLS and CDR2 YYNGEE. The CDR3 consists of 13 residues. The CDR3 coding sequence is TGTGCCAGCAGCTCTAGGTCAGGCTACGAGCAGTACTTC. Residues: CASSSRSGYEQYF.

This clone has a single count. The chain recombines TRBV5-4 with TRBJ1-2; possible D gene TRBD1, 5 bases. CDR3 size: 13 residues. The germline V gene has CDR1 SGHNT and CDR2 YYREEE (reference sequence). Trimming removed 2 bases from V and 2 bases from J, with 7 bases in between. In nucleotides, the CDR3 is TGTGCCAGCAGCTTAGAGGGGAACTATGGCTACACCTTC. Protein product: CASSLEGNYGYTF.

This sequence joins TRBV5-6 and TRBJ1-2; D possibly corresponds to TRBD1 (5 bases). The V and J ends lost 3 bases and 4 bases respectively, with 16 bases between them. Germline assignment: CDR1 SGHDT and CDR2 YYEEEE. The CDR3 runs to 15 residues. CDR3 nucleotides: TGTGCCAGCAGCTCAAACCTCCAGGGAGGCTATGGCTACACCTTC. Protein product: CASSSNLQGGYGYTF.

The count of this clone is one. This sequence joins TRBV5-6 and TRBJ2-7, with 9 bases fitting TRBD1. The CDR3 totals 13 residues. V shed 2 bases, J shed 6 bases, and the junction held 3 bases outside the gene matches. The germline V gene has CDR1 SGHDT and CDR2 YYEEEE. CDR3 residues: CASSLGTGSEQYF. The DNA for the CDR3 is TGTGCCAGCAGCTTAGGGACAGGGAGCGAGCAGTACTTC. Full variable domain (remainder filled in from reference TRBV5-6 and TRBJ2-7): DAGVTQSPTHLIKTRGQQVTLRCSPKSGHDTVSWYQQALGQGPQFIFQYYEEEERQRGNFPDRFSGHQFPNYSSELNVNALLLGDSALYLCASSLGTGSEQYFGPGTRLTVT.

This chain uses TRBV30 with TRBJ2-1; 9 bases line up with TRBD1. V shed 4 bases and J 6 bases; nucleotides not matched to a gene: 10. CDR3 length: 15 amino acids. From germline, CDR1 is GTSNPN and CDR2 SVGIG (reference sequence). The CDR3 DNA sequence: TGTGCCTGGACCTCCGGGACAGGGTTGGGCAATGAGCAGTTCTTC. Translated: CAWTSGTGLGNEQFF.

The chain is built from TRBV7-6 and TRBJ2-1; TRBD2 matches at 9 bases. Germline loops: CDR1 SGHVS, CDR2 FNYEAQ. The CDR3 consists of 19 residues. V lost 0 bases and J lost 2; bases outside the gene matches: 11. This CDR3 reads CASSLALVAGASAYNEQFF. The DNA for the CDR3 is TGTGCCAGCAGCTTAGCGTTGGTAGCGGGGGCGAGCGCCTACAATGAGCAGTTCTTC.

The chain uses TRBV27 and TRBJ1-1; possibly TRBD1 for D (6 bases). CDR1 MNHEY and CDR2 SMNVEV come from the germline V gene (reference sequence). The CDR3 extends over 14 amino acids. Deletions cut 5 bases from V and 11 bases from J, with 21 bases between. In nucleotides, the CDR3 is TGTGCCAGCAGTCATTCCGGACAGCTGTCGGTGGCTTTCTTT. It yields the protein CASSHSGQLSVAFF.

The rearrangement uses TRBV10-3 and TRBJ1-4; TRBD1 matches at 8 bases. J was trimmed by 8 bases and V by 5 bases; bases with no gene match: 7. The germline V gene encodes CDR1 ENHRY and CDR2 SYGVKD. This CDR3 has 14 residues. The CDR3 region has the DNA TGTGCCATCAGTAACAGGGGGTTGGAAGAAAAACTGTTTTTT. Protein: CAISNRGLEEKLFF.

This clone was detected only once. The V call is TRBV4-3, the J call TRBJ2-5, with D possibly TRBD2 on 6 matching bases. Germline V gene lookup returns CDR1 LGHNA and CDR2 YSLEER. V was pared by 1 base and J by 2 bases, with 17 bases between. This CDR3 contains 17 residues. The CDR3 sequence: CASSQGRYRGGQETQYF. In DNA form, the CDR3 reads TGCGCCAGCAGCCAAGGGAGGTATCGTGGGGGGCAAGAGACCCAGTACTTC.

J is TRBJ2-3 and V is TRBV27; D may match TRBD1 or TRBD2 (5 bases each). Looked up from germline, CDR1 is MNHEY and CDR2 is SMNVEV (reference sequence). CDR3 length: 14 residues. Trimming stripped 5 bases from V and 2 bases from J, with 11 bases between. This chain's CDR3 is CASSPGTLTDTQYF. The CDR3 nucleotides are TGTGCCAGCAGTCCCGGGACCCTCACAGATACGCAGTATTTT.

Only one count was recorded for this clone. The chain employs TRBV25-1 and TRBJ2-2, with TRBD1 as a possible D gene (5 bases). The germline V gene encodes CDR1 MGHDK and CDR2 SYGVNS. The CDR3 runs to 10 residues. For the CDR3, the DNA is TGTGCTTCAGGGTCCGGGGAGCTGTTTTTT. It translates to CASGSGELFF.

The chain has TRBV19 and TRBJ2-1; a weak D match, TRBD1 (6 bases). Germline V gene data show CDR1 as LNHDA and CDR2 as SQIVND (reference sequence). This CDR3 comprises 12 residues. Between the trimmed V and J ends, which lost 10 bases and 4 bases, there was a span of 11 bases. CDR3 loop: CATQTGYNEQFF. In nucleotides, the CDR3 is TGTGCCACCCAAACAGGGTACAATGAGCAGTTCTTC.

This chain uses TRBV7-9 with TRBJ1-4, with D possibly TRBD1 on 6 matching bases. Trimming left V 5 bases short and J 8 bases short, with 15 bases between. The germline V gene has CDR1 SEHNR and CDR2 FQNEAQ (reference sequence). This CDR3 spans 14 amino acids. The CDR3 loop reads CASSRALTGEKLFF. For the CDR3, the DNA is TGTGCCAGCAGCCGCGCTCTCACAGGGGAAAAACTGTTTTTT.

The chain has TRBV5-1 and TRBJ1-5; D not certain. The CDR3 totals 15 residues. V was shortened by 4 bases and J by 4 bases, with 15 bases between the two germline ends. Germline CDR1 and CDR2: SGHRS and YFSETQ. The CDR3 sequence is CASSITTGSNQPQHF. The CDR3 region has the DNA TGCGCCAGCAGCATAACCACGGGGAGTAATCAGCCCCAGCATTTT.

The chain employs TRBV19 and TRBJ2-7, with D perhaps TRBD2 (7 bases). Trimming took off 1 base at V and 2 bases at J, with 12 bases between the two ends. CDR1 is LNHDA, CDR2 SQIVND, per germline (reference sequence). This CDR3 has 15 residues. The CDR3 here is CASSIGGGGTYEQYF. In DNA form, the CDR3 reads TGTGCCAGTAGTATAGGTGGCGGGGGCACCTACGAGCAGTACTTC. The full variable domain, in which reference TRBV19 and TRBJ2-7 provide the parts outside the CDR3, is DGGITQSPKYLFRKEGQNVTLSCEQNLNHDAMYWYRQDPGQGLRLIYYSQIVNDFQKGDIAEGYSVSREKKESFPLTVTSAQKNPTAFYLCASSIGGGGTYEQYFGPGTRLTVT.

With respect to this clone: A junction end diverges from the germline sequence, so it may reflect a read error. The chain employs TRBV7-7 and TRBJ2-1; 9 positions match TRBD2. The germline gives CDR1 SSHAT, CDR2 FNYEAQ (reference sequence). The CDR3 sequence is 15 residues long. The CDR3 here is CASSALAGTYNEQFF. The CDR3, as DNA: TGTGCTAGCAGCGCTCTAGCGGGGACCTACAATGAGCAGTTCTTC.

V usage is TRBV9 and J usage is TRBJ1-2; D possibly corresponds to TRBD1 (5 bases). Germline lookup yields CDR1 SGDLS and CDR2 YYNGEE. V lost 1 base to trimming and J lost 5 bases, with 21 bases between them. This CDR3 has 17 amino acids. CDR3 sequence: CASSVTPSTRDWYGYTF. The CDR3 bases are TGTGCCAGCAGCGTAACCCCCTCCACGAGGGACTGGTATGGCTACACCTTC.

The V and J genes are TRBV9 and TRBJ1-2, with a tentative D call TRBD1 (6 bases). Germline V gives CDR1 SGDLS, CDR2 YYNGEE. The CDR3 sequence is 16 residues long. Deletions cut 0 bases from V and 2 bases from J, with 14 bases between. CDR3 in amino acids: CASSVEGHPKNYGYTF. The CDR3 DNA sequence: TGTGCCAGCAGCGTAGAGGGACACCCGAAGAACTATGGCTACACCTTC.

The chain links TRBV19 to TRBJ1-2; the match to TRBD1 covers 8 bases. The J segment lost 1 base and the V segment lost 5 bases, leaving 9 bases of the junction unmatched. The CDR3 has 16 residues. Germline V gives CDR1 LNHDA, CDR2 SQIVND (reference sequence). CDR3 region: CASSQPDRGINYGYTF. DNA of the CDR3: TGTGCCAGTAGTCAACCCGACAGGGGAATTAACTATGGCTACACCTTC.

V is TRBV9 and J is TRBJ2-3; no definite D call. V gave up 6 bases and J gave up 0 bases, with 14 bases separating them. The germline V gene encodes CDR1 SGDLS and CDR2 YYNGEE. This CDR3 has 15 amino acids. The CDR3 bases are TGTGCCAGCACGCTGGGGATTAGTAGCACAGATACGCAGTATTTT. It codes for CASTLGISSTDTQYF.

The rearrangement joins TRBV27 to TRBJ1-2; D gene unclear. Germline V lookup: CDR1 MNHEY, CDR2 SMNVEV (reference sequence). Trimming cost V 3 bases and J 0 bases, with 14 bases left between them. CDR3 length: 16 amino acids. The CDR3 loop reads CASSFLQGSTNYGYTF. CDR3 DNA sequence: TGTGCCAGCAGTTTTCTTCAAGGGAGTACTAACTATGGCTACACCTTC.

This chain uses TRBV9 with TRBJ2-5, with 12 bases identical to TRBD1. In germline, CDR1 is SGDLS, CDR2 YYNGEE. This CDR3 spans 15 amino acids. Trimming cost V 4 bases and J 7 bases; bases outside gene matches: 8. CDR3 protein: CASSPPGQGARTQYF. CDR3 coding DNA: TGTGCCAGCAGCCCCCCGGGACAGGGGGCGAGGACCCAGTACTTC.

The genes are TRBV13 and TRBJ2-7, with D maybe TRBD1 (6 bases). Between the trimmed V and J ends, which lost 7 bases and 3 bases, there was a span of 16 bases. This CDR3 comprises 14 residues. Looked up from germline, CDR1 is PRHDT and CDR2 is FYEKMQ (reference sequence). This chain's CDR3 is CASTVRGQSYEQYF. CDR3 nucleotide sequence: TGTGCCAGCACCGTCCGCGGACAGAGCTACGAGCAGTACTTC.

The chain recombines TRBV9 with TRBJ2-3; D remains ambiguous. The length of the CDR3 is 12 residues. V gave up 1 base and J gave up 6 bases, with 6 bases separating them. The germline gives CDR1 SGDLS, CDR2 YYNGEE. CDR3 nucleotide sequence: TGTGCCAGCAGCGTAAGTTGGGATACGCAGTATTTT. Protein: CASSVSWDTQYF. The entire variable domain, with the rest obtained from reference TRBV9 and TRBJ2-3, is as follows: DSGVTQTPKHLITATGQRVTLRCSPRSGDLSVYWYQQSLDQGLQFLIQYYNGEERAKGNILERFSAQQFPDLHSELNLSSLELGDSALYFCASSVSWDTQYFGPGTRLTVL.